This TCR beta chain stems from a study of technical replicates of blood from a few donors. Data came from immunoSEQ multiplex PCR; TCRdb stores just in-frame clones and leaves some out. The table shows more than 90,000 clones, with approximately 95% occurring only once. The length of the CDR3 is 14 residues. The V gene's germline CDR1 is KGHSH and CDR2 LQKENI. V shed 5 bases and J shed 0 bases, with 11 bases lying between them. The chain is built from TRBV18 and TRBJ2-7; D unclear. The clonotype was recovered from a human donor in good health. Material for sequencing was T cells isolated from PBMCs. The CDR3 spells CASSSGSSSYEQYF. In nucleotides, the CDR3 is TGTGCCAGCTCATCCGGGTCAAGCTCCTACGAGCAGTACTTC.